The source of this TCR beta chain is a study of early T cells in non-severe SARS-CoV-2 infection. A single record per CDR3 protein comes from TCRdb applying MiXCR to the 5' RACE reads. The table includes 25,000 to 35,000 distinct CDR3 sequences, 6% to 7.5% detected once. This CDR3 contains 17 residues. The V segment lost 4 bases and the J segment 2 bases; nucleotides outside the gene matches: 14. The germline V gene encodes CDR1 MDHEN and CDR2 SYDVKM. This clonotype was seen at least ten times. The TCR was taken from an adult who was a healthcare worker with PCR-confirmed SARS-CoV-2 infection or an uninfected control (not recorded which). Sequenced material: whole blood, taken at baseline. This chain uses TRBV28 with TRBJ2-7; 7 bases are a match to TRBD2. The CDR3 reads CASSSPYGGSRTYEQYF. CDR3 nucleotide sequence: TGTGCCAGCAGTTCCCCCTATGGCGGGAGTAGAACCTACGAGCAGTACTTC. Using reference TRBV28 and TRBJ2-7 for the parts outside the CDR3, the full variable domain is DVKVTQSSRYLVKRTGEKVFLECVQDMDHENMFWYRQDPGLGLRLIYFSYDVKMKEKGDIPEGYSVSREKKERFSLILESASTNQTSMYLCASSSPYGGSRTYEQYFGPGTRLTVT.